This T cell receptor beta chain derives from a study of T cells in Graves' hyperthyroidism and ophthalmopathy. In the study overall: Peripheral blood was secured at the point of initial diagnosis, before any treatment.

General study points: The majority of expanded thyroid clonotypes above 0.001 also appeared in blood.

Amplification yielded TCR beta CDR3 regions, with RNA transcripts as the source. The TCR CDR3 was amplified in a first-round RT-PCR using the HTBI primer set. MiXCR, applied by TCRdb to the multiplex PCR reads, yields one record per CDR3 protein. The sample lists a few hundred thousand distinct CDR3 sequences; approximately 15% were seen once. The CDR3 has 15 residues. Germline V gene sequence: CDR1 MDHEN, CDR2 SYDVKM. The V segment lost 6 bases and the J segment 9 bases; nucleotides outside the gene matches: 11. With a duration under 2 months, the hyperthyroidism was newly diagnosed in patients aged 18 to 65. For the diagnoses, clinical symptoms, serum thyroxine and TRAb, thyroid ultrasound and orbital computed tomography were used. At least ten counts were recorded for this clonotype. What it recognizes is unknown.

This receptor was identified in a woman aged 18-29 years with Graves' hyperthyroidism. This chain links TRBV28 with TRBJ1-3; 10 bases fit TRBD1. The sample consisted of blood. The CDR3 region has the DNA TGTGCCAGCAGGGGACAGGGGCAGTTCCGAAGCACCATATATTTT. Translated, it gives CASRGQGQFRSTIYF.